Listed below are T cell receptor beta chains from one sample, sequenced in a study of type 1 and type 2 diabetes patients. TCRdb re-called the multiplex PCR reads with MiXCR, one entry per CDR3 protein. The sample lists about 290,000 distinct CDR3 sequences; roughly 50% were seen once. Source material: peripheral blood mononuclear cells (PBMCs). The receptor set was obtained from a man aged 18 to 30 with type 2 diabetes. Both conserved end residues are part of each CDR3. Each record gives: clone size, J gene, D gene, V gene, CDR3 DNA, CDR3 protein. A D gene is named only where the DNA matches it firmly. Clone sizes are given selectively: once, few, many, or a class where the clone is expanded.

few TRBJ1-1 . TRBV2 TGTGCCAGCAGTCTCAGGGAGGTAGGGGCTTTCTTT CASSLREVGAFF
. TRBJ1-2 . TRBV12-3/TRBV12-4 TGTGCCAGCAGTCACCGGGACCCGAGGCTAGGCTACACCTTC CASSHRDPRLGYTF
once TRBJ2-7 . TRBV5-1 TGTGCCAGCAGCCCAGACAGTGAGTACGGCGAGCAGTACTTC CASSPDSEYGEQYF
. TRBJ1-5 . TRBV2 TGTGCCAGCAGTGAAGCGATTCGAGGGCCCCAGCATTTT CASSEAIRGPQHF
. TRBJ2-1 TRBD2 TRBV11-3 TGTGCCAGCAGCCAGGGGACGGGACTAGCGGGAATAAGGTCCTACAATGAGCAGTTCTTC CASSQGTGLAGIRSYNEQFF
many TRBJ1-6 . TRBV30 TGTGCCTGGAGTGTTTCGGCGGGTGATTCACCCCTCCACTTT CAWSVSAGDSPLHF
. TRBJ2-7 TRBD2 TRBV9 TGTGCCAGCAGTCTTAGCGGGAGGGCCATATATAGCGAGCAGTACTTC CASSLSGRAIYSEQYF
. TRBJ1-1 . TRBV18 TGTGCCAGCTCACCTCAGAAATACACTGAAGCTTTCTTT CASSPQKYTEAFF
. TRBJ2-7 TRBD1 TRBV19 TGTGCCAGTAAGGGGGCGGGCACCTCCTTCTACGAGCAGTACTTC CASKGAGTSFYEQYF
many TRBJ2-2 . TRBV15 TGTGCCACCAGCAGAGGGGGTTGGCAGCTACCCACCGGGGAGCTGTTTTTT CATSRGGWQLPTGELFF
. TRBJ2-7 TRBD1 TRBV7-2 TGTGCCAGCAACGACAGGGATCGGTACGAGCAGTACTTC CASNDRDRYEQYF
. TRBJ2-3 . TRBV20-1 TGCAGTGCCCTTTCTCGGGGAACGGGTACGCAGTATTTT CSALSRGTGTQYF
few TRBJ2-5 . TRBV12-3/TRBV12-4 TGTGCCAGCAGTTTCGGGGGATTAGGGGAGACCCAGTACTTC CASSFGGLGETQYF
. TRBJ1-1 . TRBV12-3/TRBV12-4 TGTGCCAGCAGTCCCCCGGGCACTGAAGCTTTCTTT CASSPPGTEAFF
many TRBJ2-7 TRBD1 TRBV15 TGTGCCACCAGCCCAGACAGGGGAAGCCACGAGCAGTACTTC CATSPDRGSHEQYF
few TRBJ2-5 . TRBV7-3 TGTGCCAGCAGCAACATGCAGGGGTGGGAGACCCAGTACTTC CASSNMQGWETQYF
. TRBJ1-1 . TRBV7-2 TGTGCCAGTAGTATTTTTGGGGCGGTTGAAGCTTTCTTT CASSIFGAVEAFF
few TRBJ2-7 . TRBV10-1 TGCGCCAGCAGTGAGTCAATTATTCCCTACGAGCAGTACTTC CASSESIIPYEQYF
. TRBJ2-7 . TRBV30 TGTGCCTGGAGTGTACAAATCGCCTACGAGCAGTACTTC CAWSVQIAYEQYF
once TRBJ1-6 . TRBV7-9 TGTGCCAGCAGCTCGGCATTCAGCTCCTATAATTCACCCCTCCACTTT CASSSAFSSYNSPLHF
. TRBJ1-1 . TRBV19 TGTGCCAGTAGTACCTCCCCGGGAGATTGGATGGCTTTCTTT CASSTSPGDWMAFF
. TRBJ1-1 . TRBV18 TGTGCCAGCTCACGCGAAAGGAAGGAAGCTTTCTTT CASSRERKEAFF
. TRBJ2-7 . TRBV19 TGTGCCAGTAGTATCGGCTTGATTGGGCCCTACGAGCAGTACTTC CASSIGLIGPYEQYF
few TRBJ2-3 TRBD2 TRBV6-5 TGTGCCAGCAGTTACTTGGGCGGGGGGGCCTCTGTAGATACGCAGTATTTT CASSYLGGGASVDTQYF
. TRBJ2-3 TRBD2 TRBV9 TGTGCCAGCAGCTTACTGTCCGGAGCGGGGGGCTGGGCAGATACGCAGTATTTT CASSLLSGAGGWADTQYF
. TRBJ1-2 . TRBV10-3 TGTGCCATCAGTGAGTCTGGAGATTTCAACTATGGCTACACCTTC CAISESGDFNYGYTF
few TRBJ2-7 . TRBV6-5 TGTGCCAGCAGTTACTCGCAGCAGCTCACCTACGAGCAGTACTTC CASSYSQQLTYEQYF
. TRBJ2-1 TRBD2 TRBV7-9 TGTGCCAGCAGCCCCAACCTAGCGGGCGCGGGTGAGCAGTTCTTC CASSPNLAGAGEQFF
. TRBJ1-5 TRBD1 TRBV28 TGTGCCAGCAGTTCGTCAGGGGGCCTGGTCCATCCCCAGCATTTT CASSSSGGLVHPQHF
many TRBJ2-7 . TRBV2 TGTGCCAGCAGTGTTGGACAGTCCTACGAGCAGTACTTC CASSVGQSYEQYF
few TRBJ2-7 . TRBV2 TGTGCCAGCAACATCTTGGGGGCCTCGGACGAGCAGTACTTC CASNILGASDEQYF
few TRBJ1-6 . TRBV27 TGTGCCAGCCGAAAAGCGAGCTCCTATAATTCACCCCTCCACTTT CASRKASSYNSPLHF
. TRBJ1-6 TRBD1 TRBV6-5 TGTGCCAGCAGTAACTTAAACAGGGGTAATTCACCCCTCCACTTT CASSNLNRGNSPLHF
. TRBJ1-2 . TRBV2 TGTGCCAGTAATGCCGCAGGGTGGCACGGCTACACCTTC CASNAAGWHGYTF
. TRBJ1-4 TRBD1 TRBV7-2 TGTGCCAGCAGCTTGGGACAGGCGGCTGAAAAACTGTTTTTT CASSLGQAAEKLFF
few TRBJ1-1 TRBD1 TRBV30 TGTGCCTGGAGTGTACAGGGGGCGGTGGGAGCTTTCTTT CAWSVQGAVGAFF
. TRBJ2-7 . TRBV29-1 TGCAGCGTAGCAGGAATAAGCTCCTACGAGCAGTACTTC CSVAGISSYEQYF
. TRBJ2-7 . TRBV29-1 TGCAGCGCCGAGTACTACTACGAGCAGTACTTC CSAEYYYEQYF
. TRBJ2-3 . TRBV24-1 TGTGCCACCAGTGGGACGTCGCCCATTTTGTCAGATACGCAGTATTTT CATSGTSPILSDTQYF
few TRBJ2-7 . TRBV6-6 TGTGCCAGCACCAGGACCTATAGTGGCGAGCAGTACTTC CASTRTYSGEQYF
. TRBJ1-2 . TRBV7-9 TGTGCCAGCAGCGATCAGAACTATGGCTACACCTTC CASSDQNYGYTF
. TRBJ2-5 . TRBV7-2 TGTGCCAGCAGCTACGAGCGACAGACCCAGTACTTC CASSYERQTQYF
. TRBJ1-2 TRBD1 TRBV9 TGCGCCAGCAGCCACACAACAGGGGCGGACTATGGCTACACCTTC CASSHTTGADYGYTF
once TRBJ1-5 TRBD1 TRBV6-2/TRBV6-3 TGTGCCTGTGGACAGGGATGGAGCAATCAGCCCCAGCATTTT CACGQGWSNQPQHF
. TRBJ2-1 . TRBV7-6 TGTGCCAGCAGCTTAAATCCAGGGGAAGTAGAGCAGTTCTTC CASSLNPGEVEQFF
. TRBJ1-4 . TRBV12-3/TRBV12-4 TGTGCCAGCAGTTTCGGCTTCCCTCTTGAAAAACTGTTTTTT CASSFGFPLEKLFF
. TRBJ2-7 . TRBV11-3 TGTGCCAGCAGCCGAGATGGAGGTGGCGAGCAGTACTTC CASSRDGGGEQYF
few TRBJ1-5 TRBD1 TRBV19 TGTGCCAGTAGTATTGACGACAGGGGCATTCCGCATTTT CASSIDDRGIPHF
. TRBJ2-7 . TRBV27 TGTGCCAGCAGTTTCGGCAGCCTCTACGAGCAGTACTTC CASSFGSLYEQYF
. TRBJ1-4 . TRBV29-1 TGCAGCGTTGTTGGAAGTTCGTTT CSVVGSSF
. TRBJ1-3 . TRBV20-1 TGCAGTGCCACAGGGACGACGAACACCATATATTTT CSATGTTNTIYF
. TRBJ2-7 . TRBV20-1 TGCAGTGCTAGAAAGACGGTCTCCTACGAGCAGTACTTC CSARKTVSYEQYF
. TRBJ2-3 . TRBV5-1 TGCGCCAGCCAAAGGGGGACTAGCACAGATACGCAGTATTTT CASQRGTSTDTQYF